Presented here are 8 T cell receptor beta chains from one specimen sequenced in a study of OX40 agonist ivuxolimab in advanced cancers. Assay used: immunoSEQ multiplex PCR; TCRdb lists only in-frame clones, some missing. Of 55,000 to 85,000 clones listed, around 80% are singletons. Specimen: CD4+ or CD8+ T cells sorted from blood, collected in a trial of the OX40 agonist ivuxolimab. These receptors came from an adult with an advanced solid tumor such as melanoma, head and neck, liver or kidney cancer.

This chain uses TRBV6-7 with TRBJ2-1; TRBD2 matches at 8 bases. TRBV6-7 is sorted into the ORF group, with uncertain function. This CDR3 has 15 residues. V shed 10 bases and J 10 bases; nucleotides not matched to a gene: 18. The CDR3 DNA is TGTGCCACCCCTAGGGGACGGGGGGGCTGGGGAGAGCAGTTCTTC. Its translation is CATPRGRGGWGEQFF.

V is TRBV5-1 and J is TRBJ1-1; D is possibly TRBD1 (6 bases). This CDR3 region has 17 residues. The V gene's germline CDR1 is SGHRS and CDR2 YFSETQ. Trimming shortened V by 0 bases and J by 0 bases, and 15 bases separated the two germline ends. CDR3 protein: CASSLEPQGRVNTEAFF. In nucleotides, the CDR3 is TGCGCCAGCAGCTTGGAACCCCAGGGGAGGGTGAACACTGAAGCTTTCTTT.

The genes are TRBV6-1 and TRBJ1-4, with D possibly TRBD1 on 5 matching bases. The germline V and J ends were trimmed by 7 bases and 2 bases, with 14 bases remaining between them. Germline values: CDR1 MNHNS, CDR2 SASEGT. CDR3 length: 15 amino acids. CDR3 sequence reads: CASNARQTTNEKLFF. CDR3 nucleotide sequence: TGTGCCAGCAACGCAAGACAGACGACTAATGAAAAACTGTTTTTT.

The chain recombines TRBV6-1 with TRBJ2-7; TRBD1 aligns across 7 bases. The ends lost 6 bases at V and 2 bases at J; junction bases unmatched: 10. Germline V gene lookup returns CDR1 MNHNS and CDR2 SASEGT. CDR3 size: 15 residues. CDR3 region: CASRPDRSKTYEQYF. The CDR3 DNA reads TGTGCCAGCAGACCGGACAGGTCCAAAACCTACGAGCAGTACTTC.

The chain joins TRBV18 to TRBJ1-6; D is perhaps TRBD1 (5 bases). Trimming removed 4 bases at V and 5 bases at J, with 12 bases between. CDR1 and CDR2 (germline): KGHSH, LQKENI. This CDR3 is 15 amino acids long. The DNA for the CDR3 is TGTGCCAGCTCACTTGGGGCGACTCATAATTCACCCCTCCACTTT. Protein: CASSLGATHNSPLHF.

The genes are TRBV5-6 and TRBJ1-1; D ambiguous. Between the trimmed V and J ends, which lost 2 bases and 1 base, there was a span of 12 bases. Germline V gives CDR1 SGHDT, CDR2 YYEEEE. This CDR3 contains 15 residues. The CDR3 sequence: CASSLDGRKNTEAFF. The CDR3 DNA sequence: TGTGCCAGCAGCTTAGATGGCAGAAAGAACACTGAAGCTTTCTTT. Combining the CDR3 with reference TRBV5-6 and TRBJ1-1 gives the whole variable domain DAGVTQSPTHLIKTRGQQVTLRCSPKSGHDTVSWYQQALGQGPQFIFQYYEEEERQRGNFPDRFSGHQFPNYSSELNVNALLLGDSALYLCASSLDGRKNTEAFFGQGTRLTVV.

The V and J genes are TRBV7-2 and TRBJ2-7; D unclear. The germline V and J ends were trimmed by 4 bases and 6 bases, with 13 bases remaining between them. CDR1 and CDR2 from the germline V gene are SGHTA and FQGNSA. The CDR3 runs to 13 residues. This CDR3 is CASSSRKEGEQYF. CDR3 sequence (DNA): TGTGCCAGCAGCTCCCGGAAGGAAGGCGAGCAGTACTTC.

This chain links TRBV5-4 with TRBJ1-3; D gene unclear. This CDR3 is 15 amino acids long. CDR1 is SGHNT, CDR2 YYREEE, per germline (reference sequence). Between the trimmed V and J ends, which lost 0 bases and 0 bases, there was a span of 7 bases. CDR3 loop: CASSLGGSSGNTIYF. The CDR3 DNA reads TGTGCCAGCAGCTTGGGCGGAAGCTCTGGAAACACCATATATTTT.